The rows below give T cell receptor beta chains drawn from one sample of a study of cytomegalovirus exposure and HLA in healthy donors. TCRdb keeps only in-frame clones here, not all; method: immunoSEQ multiplex PCR. The sample yields about 240,000 clones, around 85% seen once. Sequenced material: PBMCs. These receptors came from a woman in her 30s in good health and CMV-seropositive. Both conserved end residues are part of each CDR3. D genes are given only for firm matches. Rows may omit the clone size; those that give it use once, few, many or a size class.

>NA|few|12|TRBV18|TRBJ1-2
TGTGCCAGCTCACCTGACATGCATGGCTACACCTTC
CASSPDMHGYTF
>NA|NA|13|TRBV6-1|TRBJ1-1
TGTGCCAGCAGTCGGTCAGGGGCAATCGAAGCTTTCTTT
CASSRSGAIEAFF
>TRBD1|NA|14|TRBV7-2|TRBJ2-7
TGTGCCGTTTCACCCACAGGGGCGGTAGACGAGCAGTACTTC
CAVSPTGAVDEQYF
>TRBD1|NA|16|TRBV10-3|TRBJ1-2
TGTGCCATCAGTGAGGCGGGACAGCGGTGGGCTAGGGGCTACACCTTC
CAISEAGQRWARGYTF
>NA|NA|13|TRBV28|TRBJ1-1
TGTGCCGGCAGTTTAAGCATGAACACTGAAGCTTTCTTT
CAGSLSMNTEAFF
>TRBD2|NA|16|TRBV19|TRBJ2-1
TGTGCCAGTAATAAACTAGCGGGAGGGCTTAACAATGAGCAGTTCTTC
CASNKLAGGLNNEQFF
>TRBD2|NA|15|TRBV5-1|TRBJ2-7
TGCGCCAGCAGCGATTCTAGCGGGAGGGACTACGAGCAGTACTTC
CASSDSSGRDYEQYF
>NA|NA|14|TRBV30|TRBJ2-3
TGTGCCTGGAGTGTACTATTGGCCTTGGATACGCAGTATTTT
CAWSVLLALDTQYF
>NA|NA|15|TRBV28|TRBJ1-5
TGTGCCAGCAGTTTGTCGGGGAACGGTAATCAGCCCCAGCATTTT
CASSLSGNGNQPQHF
>NA|NA|13|TRBV6-5|TRBJ1-1
TGTGCCAGCTCTAGGACACCCCTAAACGGAGCTTTCTTT
CASSRTPLNGAFF
>NA|NA|18|TRBV9|TRBJ1-5
TGTGCCAGCAGCGTAGTCCTGAGGCCACGATGGGGCAATCAGCCCCAGCATTTT
CASSVVLRPRWGNQPQHF
>TRBD2|NA|15|TRBV28|TRBJ2-3
TGTGCCAGCAGTGCCCACGATTGGCGGGAGGATACGCAGTATTTT
CASSAHDWREDTQYF
>NA|NA|15|TRBV5-1|TRBJ1-2
TGCGCCAGCAGCTTGGACGTTATGCAGGCCTATGGCTACACCTTC
CASSLDVMQAYGYTF
>TRBD1|NA|15|TRBV7-2|TRBJ1-1
TGTGCCAGCAGCCCCGACAGGGGAGTGAACACTGAAGCTTTCTTT
CASSPDRGVNTEAFF
>TRBD2|NA|15|TRBV5-4|TRBJ2-1
TGTGCCAGCAGCTTGGAAGCGGGAGTCGGTAATGAGCAGTTCTTC
CASSLEAGVGNEQFF
>TRBD2|once|20|TRBV27|TRBJ2-1
TGTGCCAGCAGTTTCAGTCCCGGGACTAGCGGGAGGGACCACTACAATGAGCAGTTCTTC
CASSFSPGTSGRDHYNEQFF
>NA|few|12|TRBV2|TRBJ1-1
TGTGCCAGACAGATTTTGAACACTGAAGCTTTCTTT
CARQILNTEAFF